Below are 28 T cell receptor beta chains sequenced from a single sample in a study of CD8 T cells in Susac syndrome. Reverse transcription of about 0.5 to 1 ug RNA was carried out with random hexamers. TCRdb called the immunoSEQ multiplex PCR reads again in MiXCR, with one record for every CDR3 protein. The sample includes around 50,000 distinct CDR3 sequences, around 93% of them seen just once. The sequenced material came from CD8+ T cells from PBMCs. The receptors were sampled from a human donor in good health.

The CDR3 coding sequence is TGTGCCAGCAGCCTCACGGGGGCGATCTGGCAGAACACTGAAGCTTTCTTT. Its translation is CASSLTGAIWQNTEAFF. V gene TRBV21-1 combines with J gene TRBJ1-1; the D call in the table, TRBD1, was not verified against the DNA. TRBV21-1 is a pseudogene segment. This CDR3 has 17 residues.

The chain employs TRBV30 and TRBJ2-1; D remains ambiguous. This CDR3 has 11 residues. The V end was cut by 4 bases, the J end by 4 bases, with 5 bases between. The germline gives CDR1 GTSNPN, CDR2 SVGIG (reference sequence). The CDR3 loop reads CAWTQYNEQFF. The CDR3 bases are TGTGCCTGGACGCAGTACAATGAGCAGTTCTTC.

The chain links TRBV7-2 to TRBJ2-1; D is unresolved. The CDR3 is 15 amino acids. From germline, CDR1 is SGHTA and CDR2 FQGNSA. The germline V and J ends were trimmed by 1 base and 0 bases, with 7 bases remaining between them. The CDR3 DNA follows: TGTGCCAGCAGCTTAGAAGCCCGCTCCTACAATGAGCAGTTCTTC. Its protein product is CASSLEARSYNEQFF.

The V gene is TRBV7-8, the J gene TRBJ1-5, with D possibly matching TRBD1 (5 bases). The germline V and J ends were trimmed by 1 base and 6 bases, with 19 bases remaining between them. CDR1 SGHVS and CDR2 FQNEAQ come from the germline V gene. The CDR3 totals 17 residues. CDR3 coding DNA: TGTGCCAGCAGCTTAGATGTCAGCAGGGTTCCTGGTCAGCCCCAGCATTTT. As protein: CASSLDVSRVPGQPQHF.

The CDR3 DNA sequence: TGTGCCAGTTCCGGGACTAGCGGGAGTTGGGGGCCCCAAGAGACCCAGTACTTC. Translated: CASSGTSGSWGPQETQYF. This chain links TRBV19 with TRBJ2-5; 14 bases are shared with TRBD2. CDR3 length: 18 amino acids. Germline V gene sequence: CDR1 LNHDA, CDR2 SQIVND (reference sequence). Trimming at V came to 8 bases and at J to 1 base, leaving 12 bases not matched to a gene.

The chain is built from TRBV20-1 and TRBJ2-6; D gene ambiguous. The CDR3 consists of 14 residues. The germline V gene has CDR1 DFQATT and CDR2 SNEGSKA (reference sequence). V was pared by 5 bases and J by 2 bases, with 10 bases between. In nucleotides, the CDR3 is TGCAGTGCTTATGACTCGGCTGGGGCCAACGTCCTGACTTTC. It encodes CSAYDSAGANVLTF.

CDR3 sequence reads: CASSLSGINEQFF. The CDR3 DNA follows: TGTGCCAGCAGCTTATCCGGGATCAATGAGCAGTTCTTC. The V call is TRBV7-8, the J call TRBJ2-1; tentative D call: TRBD2 (5 bases). Germline loops: CDR1 SGHVS, CDR2 FQNEAQ. The CDR3 runs 13 residues. V lost 2 bases to trimming and J lost 6 bases, with 8 bases between them.

This chain connects TRBV6-1 to TRBJ1-1; D remains unclear. Trimming cost V 7 bases and J 1 base, with 7 bases left between them. Germline lookup yields CDR1 MNHNS and CDR2 SASEGT. The CDR3 spans 12 residues. The CDR3 bases are TGTGCCAGCATGGCAGGGAACACTGAAGCTTTCTTT. Its protein product is CASMAGNTEAFF.

V is TRBV20-1 and J is TRBJ2-1; TRBD2 aligns across 7 bases. With V trimmed by 0 bases and J by 2 bases, 10 bases remained unmatched. Germline CDR1 is DFQATT and CDR2 is SNEGSKA (reference sequence). The CDR3 consists of 17 residues. CDR3 bases: TGCAGTGCTAGAGATCTTAAAGGCGGGAGAGCCTACAATGAGCAGTTCTTC. Translating it yields CSARDLKGGRAYNEQFF.

The genes are TRBV4-3 and TRBJ1-3; D possibly corresponds to TRBD1 (5 bases). There are 15 residues in the CDR3. V lost 4 bases and J lost 0, with 10 bases in between. Per germline, CDR1 LGHNA and CDR2 YSLEER. CDR3 sequence reads: CASSRNRPSGNTIYF. The CDR3 bases are TGCGCCAGCAGCCGCAACAGGCCCTCTGGAAACACCATATATTTT.

The genes are TRBV5-1 and TRBJ2-7, with TRBD1 identical over 7 bases. Trimming took 4 bases from V and 3 from J; bases not matched to a gene: 7. This CDR3 is 14 amino acids long. CDR1 SGHRS and CDR2 YFSETQ come from the germline V gene. The CDR3 loop is CASSLTGSGYEQYF. CDR3 coding DNA: TGCGCCAGCAGCCTGACAGGGAGCGGCTACGAGCAGTACTTC.

The chain is built from TRBV7-9 and TRBJ2-7; D is possibly TRBD1 (5 bases). This CDR3 region has 14 residues. V lost 5 bases and J 1 base, leaving 12 bases between the germline ends. Germline CDR1 is SEHNR and CDR2 is FQNEAQ (reference sequence). CDR3 region: CASSGPAGSYEQYF. DNA for the CDR3: TGTGCCAGCAGCGGGCCAGCAGGGTCCTACGAGCAGTACTTC.

CDR3 loop: CATEQGRGYGYTF. For the CDR3, the DNA is TGTGCCACCGAACAGGGGAGGGGGTATGGCTACACCTTC. J is TRBJ1-2 and V is TRBV2, with 7 nucleotides matching TRBD1. V trimming: 10 bases; J trimming: 5 bases; junction bases outside the gene matches: 10. Germline CDR1 reads SNHLY; CDR2 reads FYNNEI. CDR3 length equals 13 residues.

The rearrangement joins TRBV4-1 to TRBJ2-7, with 7 bases aligning to TRBD2. CDR1 is MGHRA and CDR2 is YSYEKL in the germline V gene. Losses at the gene ends were 3 bases for V and 6 bases for J; bases not matched to a gene: 11. This CDR3 contains 15 residues. The CDR3 DNA reads as TGCGCCAGCAGCCACCAGGGTCGCGGGAGAGGCGAGCAGTACTTC. Translation gives CASSHQGRGRGEQYF.

This rearrangement joins TRBV29-1 to TRBJ1-1; D perhaps matches TRBD1 (6 bases). The CDR3 has 14 amino acids. Germline V gene sequence: CDR1 SQVTM, CDR2 ANQGSEA. V was shortened by 7 bases and J by 5 bases, with 20 bases between the two germline ends. CDR3 DNA: TGCAGCGCTAAAACGGACCAAACAGGGACTGAAGCTTTCTTT. Amino acids: CSAKTDQTGTEAFF.

The J gene is TRBJ1-1, the V gene TRBV3-1; D gene unclear. The V gene's germline CDR1 is LGHDT and CDR2 YNNKEL (reference sequence). This CDR3 region has 14 residues. Trimming left V 4 bases short and J 0 bases short, with 9 bases between. CDR3 sequence reads: CASSPDGMNTEAFF. CDR3 nucleotide sequence: TGTGCCAGCAGCCCAGATGGCATGAACACTGAAGCTTTCTTT. Variable domain in full (rest from reference TRBV3-1 and TRBJ1-1): DTAVSQTPKYLVTQMGNDKSIKCEQNLGHDTMYWYKQDSKKFLKIMFSYNNKELIINETVPNRFSPKSPDKAHLNLHINSLELGDSAVYFCASSPDGMNTEAFFGQGTRLTVV.

The CDR3 coding sequence is TGTGCCAGCAGTCCTCAGTGGGGGGGGACCAACACTGAAGCTTTCTTT. Amino acid sequence: CASSPQWGGTNTEAFF. The chain links TRBV12-3 or TRBV12-4 to TRBJ1-1, with D maybe TRBD1 (5 bases). The CDR3 is 16 residues long. The V gene lost 5 bases and the J gene lost 2 bases, with 18 bases spanning the gap.

The CDR3 DNA reads TGTGCCAGTAGTACCGCCGGGACAGGGACCGAGCAGTACTTC. This sequence encodes CASSTAGTGTEQYF. This chain links TRBV19 with TRBJ2-7; 9 nucleotides agree with TRBD1. The CDR3 consists of 14 residues. The germline V gene encodes CDR1 LNHDA and CDR2 SQIVND (reference sequence). V shed 4 bases, J shed 6 bases, and the junction held 7 bases outside the gene matches.

This chain connects TRBV7-2 to TRBJ2-7; D is unclear. The CDR3 has 12 residues. With 2 bases removed from V and 6 bases from J, the gap between germline ends came to 8 bases. CDR1 SGHTA and CDR2 FQGNSA come from the germline V gene. The CDR3 DNA reads TGTGCCAGCAGCTTAACGGGTTTCGAGCAGTACTTC. It is translated as CASSLTGFEQYF.

The rearrangement joins TRBV6-5 to TRBJ2-6; unclear D gene. The CDR3 has 16 amino acids. Germline CDR1 MNHEY, CDR2 SVGAGI. V lost 2 bases to trimming and J lost 1 base, with 9 bases between them. The CDR3 DNA follows: TGTGCCAGCAGTTACACTGTCGTGTCTGGGGCCAACGTCCTGACTTTC. Amino acids: CASSYTVVSGANVLTF.

CDR3 DNA: TGTGCCAGCAGCGGAAAGAATGAGCAGTTCTTC. It codes for CASSGKNEQFF. The genes are TRBV9 and TRBJ2-1; D gene unclear. CDR1 and CDR2 from the germline V gene are SGDLS and YYNGEE. Trimming shortened V by 3 bases and J by 7 bases, and 5 bases separated the two germline ends. This CDR3 contains 11 residues.

V usage is TRBV20-1 and J usage is TRBJ2-3, with a weak D call TRBD1 (6 bases). There are 16 residues in the CDR3. V was shortened by 5 bases and J by 2 bases, with 20 bases between the two germline ends. Per the germline V gene, CDR1 is DFQATT and CDR2 is SNEGSKA (reference sequence). CDR3 protein: CSAYQVTGTHTDTQYF. CDR3 bases: TGCAGTGCTTACCAGGTCACAGGGACCCACACAGATACGCAGTATTTT.

This clonotype was seen once. The genes are TRBV21-1 and TRBJ1-2. TRBV21-1 is a known pseudogene. The CDR3 contains 14 residues. The chain's CDR3 is CASSKEAWEYGYTF. DNA for the CDR3: TGTGCCAGCAGCAAAGAGGCCTGGGAATATGGCTACACCTTC.

The CDR3 protein is CASSQLLTGGFTEAFF. The CDR3 DNA follows: TGTGCCAGTAGTCAGCTCCTTACAGGGGGATTTACTGAAGCTTTCTTT. The chain uses TRBV19 and TRBJ1-1; 8 nucleotides align to TRBD1. V lost 5 bases, J lost 5 bases, and 13 bases stayed unmatched. The V gene's germline CDR1 is LNHDA and CDR2 SQIVND (reference sequence). The CDR3 covers 16 residues.

CDR3 DNA: TGTGCCAGCAGCTTAGGGGACCTCCGGGCCCCCAAAGGGGAAACCGAGCAGTACTTC. Amino acid sequence: CASSLGDLRAPKGETEQYF. The chain joins TRBV7-2 to TRBJ2-7; the D call may be TRBD1 or TRBD2 (5 bases each). The CDR3 loop spans 19 amino acids. The germline V gene has CDR1 SGHTA and CDR2 FQGNSA. V shed 1 base and J shed 6 bases, with 28 bases lying between them.

The chain links TRBV19 to TRBJ1-1; D is unclear. Trimming took 5 bases from V and 0 from J, leaving 4 bases between them. CDR1 and CDR2 (germline): LNHDA, SQIVND (reference sequence). There are 12 residues in the CDR3. The DNA for the CDR3 is TGTGCCAGTAGTGATCTGAACACTGAAGCTTTCTTT. Translating it yields CASSDLNTEAFF.

V is TRBV7-6 and J is TRBJ2-7; perhaps TRBD1 as D (5 bases). V was clipped by 6 bases and J by 3 bases, with 9 bases between them. Per germline, CDR1 SGHVS and CDR2 FNYEAQ. The CDR3 loop spans 12 amino acids. The CDR3 DNA is TGTGCCAGCAGGGACACAGGCTACGAGCAGTACTTC. Amino acids: CASRDTGYEQYF.

The chain joins TRBV2 to TRBJ2-5, with 8 bases matching TRBD2. Trimming at V came to 5 bases and at J to 4 bases, leaving 9 bases not matched to a gene. The CDR3 loop spans 15 amino acids. CDR1 SNHLY and CDR2 FYNNEI come from the germline V gene. CDR3 sequence reads: CASSPGGRAGETQYF. The CDR3 bases are TGTGCCAGCAGTCCGGGGGGGAGAGCGGGAGAGACCCAGTACTTC.